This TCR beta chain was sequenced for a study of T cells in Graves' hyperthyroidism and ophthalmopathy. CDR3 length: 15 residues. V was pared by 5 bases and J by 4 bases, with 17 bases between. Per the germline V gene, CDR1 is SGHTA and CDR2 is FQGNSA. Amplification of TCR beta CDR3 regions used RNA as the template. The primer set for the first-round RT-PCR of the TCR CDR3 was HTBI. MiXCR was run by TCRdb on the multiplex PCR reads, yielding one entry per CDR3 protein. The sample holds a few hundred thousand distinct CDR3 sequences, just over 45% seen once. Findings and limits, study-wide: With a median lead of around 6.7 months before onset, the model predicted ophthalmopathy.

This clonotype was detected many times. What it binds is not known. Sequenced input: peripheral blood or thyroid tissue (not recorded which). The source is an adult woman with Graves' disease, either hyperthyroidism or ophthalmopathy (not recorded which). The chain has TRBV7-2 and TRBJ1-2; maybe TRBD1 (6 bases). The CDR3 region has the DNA TGTGCCAGCAGCGCACCCGGGACAAGCATCTATGGCTACACCTTC. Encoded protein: CASSAPGTSIYGYTF.